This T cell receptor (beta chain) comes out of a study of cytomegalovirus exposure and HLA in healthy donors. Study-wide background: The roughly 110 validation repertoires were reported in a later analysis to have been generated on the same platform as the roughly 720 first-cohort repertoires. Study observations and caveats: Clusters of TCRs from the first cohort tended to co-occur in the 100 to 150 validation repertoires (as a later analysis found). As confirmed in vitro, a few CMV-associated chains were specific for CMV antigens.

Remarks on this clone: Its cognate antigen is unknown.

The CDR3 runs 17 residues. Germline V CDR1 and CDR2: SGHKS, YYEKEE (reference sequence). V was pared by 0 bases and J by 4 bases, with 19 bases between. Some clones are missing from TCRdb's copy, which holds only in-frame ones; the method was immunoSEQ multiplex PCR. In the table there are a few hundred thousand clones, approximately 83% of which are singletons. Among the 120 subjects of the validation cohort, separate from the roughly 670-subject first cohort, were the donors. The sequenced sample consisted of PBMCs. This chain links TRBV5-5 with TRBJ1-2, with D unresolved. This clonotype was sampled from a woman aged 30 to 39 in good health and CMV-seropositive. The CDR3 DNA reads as TGTGCCAGCAGCTTGGACTTGGCTGGCGGGGTATCCTATGGCTACACCTTC. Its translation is CASSLDLAGGVSYGYTF.